This T cell receptor beta chain was sequenced during a study of CD8 T cells in Susac syndrome. This clonotype was counted once. RNA, at about 0.45 to 1 ug, was reverse transcribed with random hexamers. TCRdb re-analysed the immunoSEQ multiplex PCR reads in MiXCR, keeping a single row per CDR3 protein. The sample carries 100,000 to 150,000 distinct CDR3 sequences, around 94% recorded once. This CDR3 comprises 18 residues. Germline V gene data show CDR1 as LGHDT and CDR2 as YNNKEL (reference sequence). The germline V and J ends were trimmed by 5 bases and 4 bases, with 27 bases remaining between them. The source of this sequence is a human donor with multiple sclerosis. The rearrangement uses TRBV3-1 and TRBJ2-7; possibly TRBD1 or TRBD2 for D (5 bases each). Sample: CD4+ T cells from PBMCs. The DNA for the CDR3 is TGTGCCAGCAGCGAATCCCTATTTACCGGGACGGACGGATACGAGCAGTACTTC. Translated: CASSESLFTGTDGYEQYF.